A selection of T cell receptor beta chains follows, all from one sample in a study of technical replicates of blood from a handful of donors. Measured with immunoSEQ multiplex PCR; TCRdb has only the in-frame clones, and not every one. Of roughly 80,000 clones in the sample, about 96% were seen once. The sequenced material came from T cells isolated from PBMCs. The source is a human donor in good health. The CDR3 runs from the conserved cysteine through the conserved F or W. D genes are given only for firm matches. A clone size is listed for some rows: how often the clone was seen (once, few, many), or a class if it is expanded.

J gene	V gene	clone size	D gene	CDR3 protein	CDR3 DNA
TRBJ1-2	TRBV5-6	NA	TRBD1	CASSPRDRGYTF	TGTGCCAGCAGCCCCCGGGACAGGGGCTACACCTTC
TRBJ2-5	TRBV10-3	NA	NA	CAISESVYSGGPSQETQYF	TGTGCCATCAGTGAGTCAGTTTACTCTGGAGGCCCCTCGCAGGAGACCCAGTACTTC
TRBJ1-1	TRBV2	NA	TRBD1	CASTPGQGITEAFF	TGTGCCAGCACTCCGGGACAGGGGATCACTGAAGCTTTCTTT
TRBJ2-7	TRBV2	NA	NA	CASRTDVREQYF	TGTGCCAGCAGGACAGATGTCCGCGAGCAGTACTTC
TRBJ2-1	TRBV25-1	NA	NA	CASNSVNEQFF	TGTGCCAGCAATTCGGTGAATGAGCAGTTCTTC
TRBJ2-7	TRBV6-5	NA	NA	CASSRQDFSYEQYF	TGTGCCAGCAGCCGCCAGGACTTCTCCTACGAGCAGTACTTC
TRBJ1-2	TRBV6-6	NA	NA	CASRYSQGSGYTF	TGTGCCAGCAGGTACTCTCAGGGGAGTGGCTACACCTTC
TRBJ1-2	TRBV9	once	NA	CASSVNLGAATYGYTF	TGTGCCAGCAGCGTAAATTTGGGGGCCGCCACCTATGGCTACACCTTC
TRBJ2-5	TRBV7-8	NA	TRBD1	CASSIDREETQYF	TGTGCCAGCAGCATAGACAGGGAAGAGACCCAGTACTTC
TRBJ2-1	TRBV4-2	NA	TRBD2	CASSQEPGTSNEQFF	TGTGCCAGCAGCCAAGAACCCGGGACTAGCAATGAGCAGTTCTTC
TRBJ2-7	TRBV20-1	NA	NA	CSAYNTYEQYF	TGCAGTGCTTATAATACCTACGAGCAGTACTTC
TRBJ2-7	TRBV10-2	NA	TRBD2	CASSGPGTSVNYEQYF	TGCGCCAGCAGTGGTCCCGGGACTAGCGTTAACTACGAGCAGTACTTC
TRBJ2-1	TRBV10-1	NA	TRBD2	CASSDRPEGLARGHEQFF	TGCGCCAGCAGTGACCGGCCAGAGGGACTAGCTAGAGGTCATGAGCAGTTCTTC
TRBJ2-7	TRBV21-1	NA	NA	CASSKGPRGQYEQYF	TGTGCCAGCAGCAAAGGCCCTCGGGGACAATACGAGCAGTACTTC
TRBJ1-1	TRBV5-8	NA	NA	CASSLLRDYTEAFF	TGTGCCAGCAGCCTACTTCGCGACTACACTGAAGCTTTCTTT
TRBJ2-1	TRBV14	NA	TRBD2	CASSQASGSYNEQFF	TGTGCCAGCAGCCAAGCTAGCGGATCCTACAATGAGCAGTTCTTC
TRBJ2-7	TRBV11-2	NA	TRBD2	CASSLYPSGGTYEQYF	TGTGCCAGCAGCTTATACCCTAGCGGGGGGACCTACGAGCAGTACTTC
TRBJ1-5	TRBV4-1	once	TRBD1	CASSQIWTGVQPQHF	TGCGCCAGCAGCCAAATTTGGACAGGGGTTCAGCCCCAGCATTTT
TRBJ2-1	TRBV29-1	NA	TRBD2	CSAPTSGALVEQFF	TGCAGCGCCCCGACTAGCGGGGCCTTAGTAGAGCAGTTCTTC
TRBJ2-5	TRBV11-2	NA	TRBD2	CASTLGPLAGGQETQYF	TGTGCCAGCACCCTGGGGCCCCTAGCGGGAGGGCAAGAGACCCAGTACTTC
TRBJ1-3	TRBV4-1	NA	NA	CASSRPWSSGNTIYF	TGCGCCAGCAGCCGCCCTTGGAGCTCTGGAAACACCATATATTTT
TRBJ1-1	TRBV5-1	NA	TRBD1	CASSLGQGESFF	TGCGCCAGCAGCCTGGGACAGGGAGAGTCTTTCTTT
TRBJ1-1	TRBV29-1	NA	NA	CSVEAYSTEAFF	TGCAGCGTTGAAGCCTACTCCACTGAAGCTTTCTTT
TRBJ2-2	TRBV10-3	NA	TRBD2	CAISVGLAGPNTGELFF	TGTGCCATCAGTGTGGGACTAGCGGGACCCAACACCGGGGAGCTGTTTTTT